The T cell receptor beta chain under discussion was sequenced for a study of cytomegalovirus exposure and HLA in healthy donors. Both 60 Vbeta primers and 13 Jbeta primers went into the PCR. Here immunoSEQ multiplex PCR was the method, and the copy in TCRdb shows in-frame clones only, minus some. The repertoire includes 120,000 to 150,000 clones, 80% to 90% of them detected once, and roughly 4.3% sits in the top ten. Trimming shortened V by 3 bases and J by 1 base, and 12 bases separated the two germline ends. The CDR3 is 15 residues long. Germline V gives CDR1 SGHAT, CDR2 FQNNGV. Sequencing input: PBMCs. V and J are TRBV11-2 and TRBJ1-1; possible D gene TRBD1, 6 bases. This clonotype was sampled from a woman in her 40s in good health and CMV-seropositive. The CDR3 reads CASSFVPQGNTEAFF. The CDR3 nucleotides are TGTGCCAGCAGCTTCGTCCCACAGGGGAACACTGAAGCTTTCTTT.